One and the same sample provided the 28 T cell receptor beta chains below, sequenced in a study of T-cell memory formation after mild COVID-19. In TCRdb, the 5' RACE reads were re-called with MiXCR into one record per CDR3 protein. The table lists around 50,000 distinct CDR3 sequences, around a quarter of them singletons. Sequencing was performed on PBMCs or a T cell subset sorted from them (not recorded which). Receptors were obtained from a man between 18 and 29 years old who had mild COVID-19 (a few samples of this study predate the infection). Cell type and time point are not known.

The genes are TRBV25-1 and TRBJ2-6, with D perhaps TRBD1 (5 bases). Trimming shortened V by 4 bases and J by 0 bases, and 10 bases separated the two germline ends. The germline gives CDR1 MGHDK, CDR2 SYGVNS. The CDR3 consists of 16 residues. The CDR3: CASSAQGSSGANVLTF. CDR3 in DNA: TGTGCCAGCAGTGCTCAGGGAAGCTCTGGGGCCAACGTCCTGACTTTC.

This clonotype has only a few counts. The chain couples TRBV11-2 to TRBJ2-1, with D perhaps being TRBD1 or TRBD2 (6 bases each). The CDR3 contains 12 residues. Trimming removed 5 bases at V and 10 bases at J, with 12 bases between. CDR1 SGHAT and CDR2 FQNNGV come from the germline V gene. In DNA form, the CDR3 reads TGTGCCAGCAGCCCCGGGGGCGTAGAGCAGTTCTTC. This gives the protein CASSPGGVEQFF.

This clonotype has only a few counts. The V gene is TRBV5-5, the J gene TRBJ2-7; D may be TRBD1 (6 bases). V dropped 0 bases and J dropped 5 bases, with 24 bases sitting between them. The germline V gene encodes CDR1 SGHKS and CDR2 YYEKEE (reference sequence). The CDR3 totals 18 residues. The CDR3 DNA reads TGTGCCAGCAGCTTGGCCCCCCCAGGGACACTTCTTTTGGACGAGCAGTACTTC. Protein sequence: CASSLAPPGTLLLDEQYF.

CDR3 residues: CASSWTEAFF. Here the CDR3 DNA reads TGTGCCAGCAGCTGGACCGAAGCTTTCTTT. This chain uses TRBV7-9 with TRBJ1-1; D is undetermined. This CDR3 contains 10 residues. Germline lookup yields CDR1 SEHNR and CDR2 FQNEAQ (reference sequence). V dropped 4 bases and J dropped 8 bases, with 5 bases sitting between them.

This CDR3 reads CSVRGGSLEETQYF. In DNA form, the CDR3 reads TGCAGCGTTCGGGGGGGTTCCCTTGAGGAGACCCAGTACTTC. The V gene is TRBV29-1, the J gene TRBJ2-5; 8 bases are a match to TRBD2. The CDR3 has 14 residues. Germline CDR1 SQVTM, CDR2 ANQGSEA. J was trimmed by 5 bases and V by 5 bases; bases with no gene match: 10.

This clonotype was seen a handful of times. The genes are TRBV11-2 and TRBJ1-2; weak D call: TRBD1 (6 bases). With 0 bases removed from V and 4 bases from J, the gap between germline ends came to 9 bases. The CDR3 has 14 amino acids. The germline V gene has CDR1 SGHAT and CDR2 FQNNGV. CDR3: CASSLEGARYGYTF. CDR3 in DNA: TGTGCCAGCAGCTTAGAGGGGGCTCGCTATGGCTACACCTTC.

This chain connects TRBV4-2 to TRBJ2-3; TRBD2 aligns across 11 bases. CDR3 length: 18 amino acids. Germline V gene data show CDR1 as LGHNA and CDR2 as YNFKEQ. The junction had 11 bases not matched to a gene; V was cut back by 0 bases and J by 6 bases. The CDR3, as DNA: TGTGCCAGCAGCCAAGATGGGAGTAGCGGGGGGGCCGGGGATACGCAGTATTTT. Its protein is CASSQDGSSGGAGDTQYF.

The rearrangement uses TRBV29-1 and TRBJ2-1, with 10 bases fitting TRBD2. The V gene end was trimmed by 4 bases and the J gene end by 3 bases; junction bases not matched to a gene: 3. CDR3 length equals 14 residues. In germline, CDR1 is SQVTM, CDR2 ANQGSEA. The CDR3 bases are TGCAGCGTTGGTAGCGGGGGGATCTACAATGAGCAGTTCTTC. Translation gives CSVGSGGIYNEQFF.

This clonotype was observed a handful of times. The chain recombines TRBV7-3 with TRBJ2-7; TRBD1 or TRBD2 may be the D gene (5 bases each). Germline V lookup: CDR1 SGHTA, CDR2 FQGTGA. V was trimmed by 2 bases and J by 3 bases, leaving 8 bases between them. The CDR3 runs 13 residues. This CDR3 is CASSLGDGYEQYF. The CDR3 DNA sequence: TGTGCCAGCAGCTTAGGGGACGGCTACGAGCAGTACTTC. The full variable domain, rest sourced from reference TRBV7-3 and TRBJ2-7, is GAGVSQTPSNKVTEKGKYVELRCDPISGHTALYWYRQSLGQGPEFLIYFQGTGAADDSGLPNDRFFAVRPEGSVSTLKIQRTERGDSAVYLCASSLGDGYEQYFGPGTRLTVT.

Many counts were recorded for this clonotype. The chain employs TRBV18 and TRBJ2-5; D uncertain. Germline V CDR1 and CDR2: KGHSH, LQKENI. The CDR3 loop spans 15 amino acids. The V gene lost 0 bases and the J gene lost 2 bases, with 10 bases spanning the gap. The CDR3 sequence: CASSPPNLRQETQYF. The CDR3 DNA sequence: TGTGCCAGCTCACCACCGAATCTCAGGCAAGAGACCCAGTACTTC.

CDR3 in DNA: TGTGCCAGCAGCCACCGGACAGCCGGGCCTTTCTATGGCTACACCTTC. Translating gives CASSHRTAGPFYGYTF. The V gene is TRBV6-5, the J gene TRBJ1-2, with D possibly being TRBD1 (6 bases). Germline CDR1 is MNHEY and CDR2 is SVGAGI. This CDR3 has 16 amino acids. Trimming removed 6 bases at V and 4 bases at J, with 21 bases between.

The chain couples TRBV7-9 to TRBJ1-1, with unresolved D. In germline, CDR1 is SEHNR, CDR2 FQNEAQ (reference sequence). V gave up 5 bases and J gave up 6 bases, with 10 bases separating them. The CDR3 runs 12 residues. The DNA of the CDR3 is TGTGCCAGCAGCGACCGCAGGTCTGAAGCTTTCTTT. Translation gives CASSDRRSEAFF.

The chain combines TRBV4-1 with TRBJ1-1; no reliable D call. With 6 bases removed from V and 8 bases from J, the gap between germline ends came to 10 bases. The germline V gene has CDR1 MGHRA and CDR2 YSYEKL. The CDR3 loop spans 11 amino acids. The CDR3 protein is CASSSGEEAFF. The CDR3, as DNA: TGCGCCAGCAGTTCAGGAGAAGAAGCTTTCTTT.

Here the CDR3 reads CASSGPSTGTGSTYEQYF. CDR3 bases: TGTGCCAGCAGCGGACCGAGCACCGGGACGGGTTCAACCTACGAGCAGTACTTC. This chain connects TRBV7-9 to TRBJ2-7, with D perhaps assigned TRBD1 or TRBD2 (5 bases each). The CDR3 runs 18 residues. V was trimmed by 5 bases and J by 2 bases, leaving 25 bases between them. Germline lookup yields CDR1 SEHNR and CDR2 FQNEAQ (reference sequence).

This clonotype appeared a few times. The chain employs TRBV24-1 and TRBJ1-1, with TRBD1 identical over 7 bases. Germline values: CDR1 KGHDR, CDR2 SFDVKD. With 8 bases clipped from V and 3 bases from J, the junction kept 5 bases outside the gene matches. The CDR3 is 13 residues long. The CDR3 spells CATTTGRDTEAFF. CDR3 coding DNA: TGTGCCACCACGACAGGGCGGGACACTGAAGCTTTCTTT.

The rearrangement joins TRBV5-1 to TRBJ2-5, with 10 bases identical to TRBD1. CDR3 length equals 15 residues. The germline V gene has CDR1 SGHRS and CDR2 YFSETQ. Losses at the gene ends were 5 bases for V and 4 bases for J; bases not matched to a gene: 8. CDR3 in amino acids: CASSSTGGAGETQYF. For the CDR3, the DNA is TGCGCCAGCAGTTCGACAGGGGGCGCAGGAGAGACCCAGTACTTC. Looking up the rest from reference TRBV5-1 and TRBJ2-5 gives the full variable domain: KAGVTQTPRYLIKTRGQQVTLSCSPISGHRSVSWYQQTPGQGLQFLFEYFSETQRNKGNFPGRFSGRQFSNSRSEMNVSTLELGDSALYLCASSSTGGAGETQYFGPGTRLLVL.

In this sample, this clonotype turned up a few times. J is TRBJ2-3 and V is TRBV4-3; 11 bases align to TRBD2. The CDR3 covers 21 residues. From germline, CDR1 is LGHNA and CDR2 YSLEER. J gave up 5 bases and V 0 bases, and 19 bases lay outside the gene matches. The CDR3 region has the DNA TGCGCCAGCAGCCAAGATCTTGGGTCCCTCGTAGCGGGGGGGCCGGGAGATACGCAGTATTTT. It yields the protein CASSQDLGSLVAGGPGDTQYF.

The chain uses TRBV7-9 and TRBJ2-3; TRBD2 matches 7 bases. After removal of 4 bases from V and 8 bases from J, the junction contained 9 bases not matched to a gene. Germline loops: CDR1 SEHNR, CDR2 FQNEAQ (reference sequence). There are 14 residues in the CDR3. The DNA for the CDR3 is TGTGCCAGCAGCTGGCAGAGCGGGGAGGGTACGCAGTATTTT. Residues: CASSWQSGEGTQYF. The full variable domain, in which reference TRBV7-9 and TRBJ2-3 provide the parts outside the CDR3, is DTGVSQNPRHKITKRGQNVTFRCDPISEHNRLYWYRQTLGQGPEFLTYFQNEAQLEKSRLLSDRFSAERPKGSFSTLEIQRTEQGDSAMYLCASSWQSGEGTQYFGPGTRLTVL.

This sequence joins TRBV3-1 and TRBJ2-7, with D uncertain. V was trimmed by 1 base and J by 4 bases, leaving 2 bases between them. The CDR3 runs 11 residues. The germline V gene encodes CDR1 LGHDT and CDR2 YNNKEL (reference sequence). CDR3 in amino acids: CASSQVYEQYV. CDR3 in DNA: TGTGCCAGCAGCCAAGTATACGAGCAGTACGTC.

This chain links TRBV5-4 with TRBJ2-1; 11 bases fit TRBD2. The CDR3 spans 14 residues. The J segment lost 5 bases and the V segment lost 9 bases, leaving 7 bases of the junction unmatched. Germline V lookup: CDR1 SGHNT, CDR2 YYREEE (reference sequence). CDR3 sequence reads: CATQTSGEHNEQFF. CDR3 DNA: TGTGCCACTCAGACTAGCGGGGAGCACAATGAGCAGTTCTTC. The full variable domain, with the rest looked up from reference TRBV5-4 and TRBJ2-1, is ETGVTQSPTHLIKTRGQQVTLRCSSQSGHNTVSWYQQALGQGPQFIFQYYREEENGRGNFPPRFSGLQFPNYSSELNVNALELDDSALYLCATQTSGEHNEQFFGPGTRLTVL.

The CDR3 bases are TGCGCCAGCAGCTTGGCCGGGGTAGACAGTGCAAAGGGCGGCTACACCTTC. This encodes CASSLAGVDSAKGGYTF. The V call is TRBV5-1, the J call TRBJ1-2; the D gene is possibly TRBD1 (5 bases). Germline V gene lookup returns CDR1 SGHRS and CDR2 YFSETQ. The CDR3 spans 17 residues. Trimming cost V 0 bases and J 8 bases, with 23 bases left between them. The full variable domain, its missing parts supplied by reference TRBV5-1 and TRBJ1-2, is KAGVTQTPRYLIKTRGQQVTLSCSPISGHRSVSWYQQTPGQGLQFLFEYFSETQRNKGNFPGRFSGRQFSNSRSEMNVSTLELGDSALYLCASSLAGVDSAKGGYTFGSGTRLTVV.

This clonotype showed up just a few times. The chain carries TRBV9 and TRBJ2-7, with a weak D call TRBD1 (6 bases). The CDR3 has 14 residues. Trimming cost V 4 bases and J 3 bases, with 14 bases left between them. In germline, CDR1 is SGDLS, CDR2 YYNGEE. Here the CDR3 DNA reads TGTGCCAGCAGCCCCCGGGACACCTACTACGAGCAGTACTTC. Translating gives CASSPRDTYYEQYF.

This clonotype was detected a few times. This chain uses TRBV28 with TRBJ2-6; D perhaps matches TRBD2 (6 bases). Looked up from germline, CDR1 is MDHEN and CDR2 is SYDVKM. The CDR3 consists of 15 residues. The V and J ends lost 5 bases and 4 bases respectively, with 12 bases between them. For the CDR3, the DNA is TGTGCCAGCAGTGGAGGGGTAACCGGGGCCAACGTCCTGACTTTC. Protein product: CASSGGVTGANVLTF. Together with reference TRBV28 and TRBJ2-6, the CDR3 gives the full variable domain: DVKVTQSSRYLVKRTGEKVFLECVQDMDHENMFWYRQDPGLGLRLIYFSYDVKMKEKGDIPEGYSVSREKKERFSLILESASTNQTSMYLCASSGGVTGANVLTFGAGSRLTVL.

CDR3 residues: CASSGTEAFF. The CDR3, as DNA: TGCGCCAGCAGTGGCACTGAAGCTTTCTTT. The chain uses TRBV4-1 and TRBJ1-1; D gene uncertain. The CDR3 loop spans 10 amino acids. Germline values: CDR1 MGHRA, CDR2 YSYEKL. V lost 6 bases, J lost 4 bases, and 3 bases lay in between.

The rearrangement joins TRBV5-1 to TRBJ2-7; 9 bases fit TRBD1. Germline trimming cut 0 bases from V and 2 bases from J; bases unmatched to any gene: 6. The germline CDR1 and CDR2 sequences are SGHRS and YFSETQ. The CDR3 has 16 residues. CDR3 DNA: TGCGCCAGCAGCTTGGGCCTCGGGACAGGGACCTACGAGCAGTACGTC. Protein sequence: CASSLGLGTGTYEQYV.

The chain links TRBV10-3 to TRBJ2-3, with 7 bases identical to TRBD2. Germline V lookup: CDR1 ENHRY, CDR2 SYGVKD. This CDR3 comprises 15 residues. V lost 2 bases and J lost 0; bases outside the gene matches: 2. In DNA, the CDR3 is TGTGCCATCAGTGAGGGGCGGGGGAGCACAGATACGCAGTATTTT. This sequence encodes CAISEGRGSTDTQYF.

The V call is TRBV7-9, the J call TRBJ1-4, with a tentative D call TRBD1 (6 bases). This CDR3 region has 16 residues. Germline CDR1 and CDR2: SEHNR and FQNEAQ (reference sequence). Trimming took 5 bases from V and 0 from J, leaving 13 bases between them. CDR3 DNA sequence: TGTGCCAGCAGCAAGGGGGTAGGCGCAACTAATGAAAAACTGTTTTTT. As protein: CASSKGVGATNEKLFF.

This clonotype was counted between two and nine times. The chain recombines TRBV4-2 with TRBJ1-1, with D uncertain. CDR1 is LGHNA, CDR2 YNFKEQ, per germline. V was shortened by 8 bases and J by 1 base, with 8 bases between the two germline ends. The CDR3 loop spans 12 amino acids. This CDR3 is CASSDSNTEAFF. CDR3 DNA sequence: TGTGCCAGCTCGGACTCGAACACTGAAGCTTTCTTT.